The 32 T cell receptor beta chains presented below share a single source sample, sequenced in a study of blood T cell repertoires in COVID-19. The data were produced by immunoSEQ multiplex PCR, yet TCRdb's version contains in-frame clones alone and is incomplete. The profile covers around 20,000 clones, with approximately 86% appearing a single time and 7.5% to 9% taken by the ten largest. Sequenced material: peripheral blood. These receptors were collected from a human donor in a cohort sampled during active COVID-19. The donor label of this sample is uncertain.

The chain recombines TRBV18 with TRBJ2-3, with D possibly matching TRBD1 (5 bases). Deletions cut 5 bases from V and 4 bases from J, with 10 bases between. The length of the CDR3 is 13 residues. CDR1 is KGHSH and CDR2 is LQKENI in the germline V gene. The CDR3 reads CASSSRQPDTQYF. The DNA for the CDR3 is TGTGCCAGCTCATCTAGACAGCCAGATACGCAGTATTTT.

This chain uses TRBV14 with TRBJ1-2, with 10 bases identical to TRBD1. This CDR3 is built from 17 residues. Germline V CDR1 and CDR2: SGHDN, FVKESK. Trimming cost V 0 bases and J 4 bases; bases outside gene matches: 8. CDR3: CASSQDLGDRGLYGYTF. CDR3 bases: TGTGCCAGCAGCCAAGATCTGGGGGACAGGGGCCTCTATGGCTACACCTTC.

This chain links TRBV6-5 with TRBJ1-1; TRBD1 might be the D (5 bases). CDR1 is MNHEY, CDR2 SVGAGI, per germline. CDR3 length: 14 residues. Trimming removed 8 bases from V and 2 bases from J, with 15 bases in between. The CDR3 coding sequence is TGTGCCAGCGTCAGGGATGCGGGAAACACTGAAGCTTTCTTT. As protein: CASVRDAGNTEAFF.

The table lists this clone with a few counts. The V gene is TRBV4-1, the J gene TRBJ2-7, with TRBD1 as a possible D gene (5 bases). This CDR3 comprises 14 residues. The V gene's germline CDR1 is MGHRA and CDR2 YSYEKL. With 2 bases removed from V and 5 bases from J, the gap between germline ends came to 13 bases. The CDR3 protein is CASSQQRRAHEQYF. Here the CDR3 DNA reads TGCGCCAGCAGCCAACAGCGCAGGGCCCACGAGCAGTACTTC.

This clone was seen only once. The chain recombines TRBV7-9 with TRBJ2-3; 9 bases are a match to TRBD1. Germline values: CDR1 SEHNR, CDR2 FQNEAQ (reference sequence). V trimming: 2 bases; J trimming: 3 bases; junction bases outside the gene matches: 9. The CDR3 extends over 17 amino acids. The CDR3 is CASSLRLTGGGTDTQYF. CDR3 coding DNA: TGTGCCAGCAGCTTAAGGCTCACAGGGGGCGGAACAGATACGCAGTATTTT.

CDR3 protein: CASRDRTNTGELFF. The CDR3 DNA follows: TGCGCCAGCAGGGACAGGACGAACACCGGGGAGCTGTTTTTT. The J gene is TRBJ2-2, the V gene TRBV5-1; TRBD1 matches 7 bases. The CDR3 covers 14 residues. In germline, CDR1 is SGHRS, CDR2 YFSETQ. Trimming cost V 5 bases and J 0 bases; bases outside gene matches: 1.

The rearrangement joins TRBV7-9 to TRBJ2-3; 9 bases match TRBD2. The CDR3 extends over 16 amino acids. J lost 5 bases, V lost 3 bases, and 9 bases had no gene match. CDR1 SEHNR and CDR2 FQNEAQ come from the germline V gene (reference sequence). The CDR3 loop is CASSLVPAGGLDTQYF. For the CDR3, the DNA is TGTGCCAGCAGCTTGGTTCCTGCGGGAGGGCTAGATACGCAGTATTTT.

V is TRBV5-1 and J is TRBJ2-3, with 11 bases matching TRBD2. From germline, CDR1 is SGHRS and CDR2 YFSETQ. CDR3 length: 16 amino acids. The J segment lost 6 bases and the V segment lost 4 bases, leaving 10 bases of the junction unmatched. The CDR3 bases are TGCGCCAGCAGCCGGGAGACTAGCGGGGCAGGCGATACGCAGTATTTT. Protein sequence: CASSRETSGAGDTQYF. Drawing the rest from reference TRBV5-1 and TRBJ2-3, the complete variable domain is KAGVTQTPRYLIKTRGQQVTLSCSPISGHRSVSWYQQTPGQGLQFLFEYFSETQRNKGNFPGRFSGRQFSNSRSEMNVSTLELGDSALYLCASSRETSGAGDTQYFGPGTRLTVL.

This clone was detected only once. The chain employs TRBV2 and TRBJ2-7; D is perhaps TRBD1 (6 bases). V was cut by 7 bases and J by 5 bases, with 18 bases left in between. The V gene's germline CDR1 is SNHLY and CDR2 FYNNEI. CDR3 length: 14 amino acids. The CDR3 nucleotides read TGTGCCAGCACTCGACTACAGGGTATCCACGAGCAGTACTTC. This gives the protein CASTRLQGIHEQYF.

CDR3 sequence: CASSLDSTGVVYGYTF. DNA of the CDR3: TGTGCCAGCAGCTTAGATTCGACAGGGGTTGTCTATGGCTACACCTTC. The gene calls are TRBV11-3 and TRBJ1-2, with 8 positions matching TRBD1. In germline, CDR1 is SGHNT, CDR2 YENEEA. The V gene end was trimmed by 0 bases and the J gene end by 4 bases; junction bases not matched to a gene: 7. The CDR3 covers 16 residues.

This chain joins TRBV30 and TRBJ2-3, with TRBD1 matching over 8 bases. The germline gives CDR1 GTSNPN, CDR2 SVGIG (reference sequence). The CDR3 spans 14 residues. Losses at the gene ends were 4 bases for V and 0 bases for J; bases not matched to a gene: 3. The CDR3 coding sequence is TGTGCCTGGAAGGACAGGGCTAGCACAGATACGCAGTATTTT. Protein: CAWKDRASTDTQYF. Full variable domain (rest looked up from reference TRBV30 and TRBJ2-3): SQTIHQWPATLVQPVGSPLSLECTVEGTSNPNLYWYRQAAGRGLQLLFYSVGIGQISSEVPQNLSASRPQDRQFILSSKKLLLSDSGFYLCAWKDRASTDTQYFGPGTRLTVL.

The chain uses TRBV2 and TRBJ2-6; 7 bases are a match to TRBD2. The V gene end was trimmed by 6 bases and the J gene end by 1 base; junction bases not matched to a gene: 6. Germline CDR1 and CDR2: SNHLY and FYNNEI. The CDR3 sequence is 16 residues long. The CDR3, as DNA: TGTGCCAGCAGGGATAAGCGGGGTTCTGGGGCCAACGTCCTGACTTTC. Translated: CASRDKRGSGANVLTF.

This clone was detected once. The chain recombines TRBV7-8 with TRBJ2-7, with 7 nucleotides matching TRBD1. Germline lookup yields CDR1 SGHVS and CDR2 FQNEAQ. The CDR3 has 16 residues. The trim removed 2 bases at V and 7 bases at J, leaving 14 bases unmatched. The CDR3 spells CASSLSAQGTPREQYF. CDR3 DNA: TGTGCCAGCAGCTTATCTGCACAGGGGACCCCTCGAGAGCAGTACTTC. Looking up the rest from reference TRBV7-8 and TRBJ2-7 gives the full variable domain: GAGVSQSPRYKVAKRGQDVALRCDPISGHVSLFWYQQALGQGPEFLTYFQNEAQLDKSGLPSDRFFAERPEGSVSTLKIQRTQQEDSAVYLCASSLSAQGTPREQYFGPGTRLTVT.

This clone is a singleton in its sample. The V call is TRBV18, the J call TRBJ2-7; a possible D gene is TRBD1 (7 bases). Between the trimmed V and J ends, which lost 6 bases and 3 bases, there was a span of 12 bases. Germline values: CDR1 KGHSH, CDR2 LQKENI. This CDR3 is 13 amino acids long. CDR3 coding DNA: TGTGCCAGCTCGGAGGGACAGAGCTACGAGCAGTACTTC. It yields the protein CASSEGQSYEQYF.

This clone was found a few times. This chain links TRBV11-3 with TRBJ2-7; 14 nucleotides agree with TRBD2. Germline V lookup: CDR1 SGHNT, CDR2 YENEEA. The length of the CDR3 is 18 residues. J was trimmed by 4 bases and V by 1 base; bases with no gene match: 9. CDR3 coding DNA: TGTGCCAGCAGCTTAGGGCCTGGACTAGCGGGAGGAAGGTACGAGCAGTACTTC. Translating gives CASSLGPGLAGGRYEQYF.

The chain combines TRBV12-3 or TRBV12-4 with TRBJ1-2; D gene unclear. Deletions cut 6 bases from V and 7 bases from J, with 15 bases between. CDR3 size: 13 residues. The DNA for the CDR3 is TGTGCCAGCAGCCCCAGGACTGAGAGTGGCTACACCTTC. This gives the protein CASSPRTESGYTF.

The genes are TRBV19 and TRBJ1-5; 8 bases map to TRBD1. Germline-derived CDR1 and CDR2 are LNHDA and SQIVND (reference sequence). This CDR3 region has 14 residues. Germline trimming cut 4 bases from V and 3 bases from J; bases unmatched to any gene: 2. CDR3 sequence: CASSKDRANQPQHF. The DNA for the CDR3 is TGTGCCAGTAGTAAGGACAGGGCCAATCAGCCCCAGCATTTT.

J is TRBJ1-2 and V is TRBV29-1; D is unresolved. The germline gives CDR1 SQVTM, CDR2 ANQGSEA. The V and J ends lost 5 bases and 7 bases respectively, with 17 bases between them. The CDR3 has 13 residues. Here the CDR3 reads CSVTTGMRSGYTF. The CDR3 nucleotides are TGCAGCGTTACGACGGGTATGAGATCTGGCTACACCTTC.

The rearrangement links TRBV18 to TRBJ2-7, with D tentatively TRBD2 (6 bases). CDR3 length: 15 amino acids. Deletions cut 3 bases from V and 0 bases from J, with 12 bases between. Germline CDR1 KGHSH, CDR2 LQKENI. This chain's CDR3 is CASSPGLSSSYEQYF. The CDR3 coding sequence is TGTGCCAGCTCACCGGGACTTTCAAGCTCCTACGAGCAGTACTTC.

The rearrangement links TRBV2 to TRBJ2-1; 12 bases match TRBD2. Germline V CDR1 and CDR2: SNHLY, FYNNEI. V lost 6 bases, J lost 6 bases, and 3 bases stayed unmatched. CDR3 length: 14 residues. CDR3 amino acids: CASRPGLAGNEQFF. The CDR3 DNA is TGTGCCAGCAGGCCGGGACTAGCGGGCAATGAGCAGTTCTTC. The full variable domain, rest sourced from reference TRBV2 and TRBJ2-1, is EPEVTQTPSHQVTQMGQEVILRCVPISNHLYFYWYRQILGQKVEFLVSFYNNEISEKSEIFDDQFSVERPDGSNFTLKIRSTKLEDSAMYFCASRPGLAGNEQFFGPGTRLTVL.

The chain combines TRBV9 with TRBJ1-3; D is unclear. This CDR3 comprises 15 residues. Trimming left V 0 bases short and J 0 bases short, with 7 bases between. The germline CDR1 and CDR2 sequences are SGDLS and YYNGEE. The CDR3 loop is CASSVGAPSGNTIYF. In DNA form, the CDR3 reads TGTGCCAGCAGCGTAGGGGCGCCCTCTGGAAACACCATATATTTT. Looking up the rest from reference TRBV9 and TRBJ1-3 gives the full variable domain: DSGVTQTPKHLITATGQRVTLRCSPRSGDLSVYWYQQSLDQGLQFLIQYYNGEERAKGNILERFSAQQFPDLHSELNLSSLELGDSALYFCASSVGAPSGNTIYFGEGSWLTVV.

V and J are TRBV10-3 and TRBJ1-1, with 12 bases matching TRBD1. The ends lost 10 bases at V and 1 base at J; junction bases unmatched: 7. This CDR3 is 15 amino acids long. From germline, CDR1 is ENHRY and CDR2 SYGVKD. The CDR3 spells CASGTGGRGNTEAFF. DNA of the CDR3: TGTGCCAGCGGGACAGGGGGCCGGGGGAACACTGAAGCTTTCTTT.

The gene calls are TRBV27 and TRBJ1-6; TRBD1 matches at 11 bases. The CDR3 has 14 amino acids. The J segment lost 8 bases and the V segment lost 8 bases, leaving 5 bases of the junction unmatched. Germline V lookup: CDR1 MNHEY, CDR2 SMNVEV (reference sequence). The CDR3 nucleotides are TGTGCCAGCGGCCGGGACAGGGGGTATTCACCCCTCCACTTT. It specifies CASGRDRGYSPLHF.

The chain couples TRBV5-4 to TRBJ1-2; D not certain. V lost 4 bases to trimming and J lost 5 bases, with 12 bases between them. This CDR3 spans 13 amino acids. Germline loops: CDR1 SGHNT, CDR2 YYREEE (reference sequence). The CDR3: CASSKRGQYGYTF. CDR3 DNA sequence: TGTGCCAGCAGCAAAAGAGGGCAGTATGGCTACACCTTC.

V and J are TRBV5-1 and TRBJ2-7, with TRBD2 matching over 13 bases. The CDR3 extends over 15 amino acids. Germline V gene data show CDR1 as SGHRS and CDR2 as YFSETQ. The V segment lost 4 bases and the J segment 3 bases; nucleotides outside the gene matches: 4. This chain's CDR3 is CASSTGTSGNYEQYF. The CDR3 bases are TGCGCCAGCAGCACCGGGACTAGCGGGAACTACGAGCAGTACTTC.

The chain has TRBV11-3 and TRBJ2-3; possible D gene TRBD2, 6 bases. The CDR3 extends over 15 amino acids. V lost 5 bases and J 3 bases, leaving 15 bases between the germline ends. Germline loops: CDR1 SGHNT, CDR2 YENEEA. CDR3 sequence reads: CASSPVSTRTDTQYF. The CDR3 DNA reads as TGTGCCAGCAGCCCAGTCTCGACTAGGACAGATACGCAGTATTTT.

The J gene is TRBJ2-1, the V gene TRBV2; maybe TRBD2 (5 bases). The CDR3 runs 14 residues. Germline V gene sequence: CDR1 SNHLY, CDR2 FYNNEI. With 6 bases removed from V and 8 bases from J, the gap between germline ends came to 17 bases. The CDR3 DNA follows: TGTGCCAGCAGGACCCTAGCCGTAGGTGATGAGCAGTTCTTC. Amino acid sequence: CASRTLAVGDEQFF.

The chain combines TRBV5-1 with TRBJ2-2, with 11 bases identical to TRBD2. CDR1 and CDR2 (germline): SGHRS, YFSETQ. The CDR3 loop spans 15 amino acids. The junction had 2 bases not matched to a gene; V was cut back by 1 base and J by 6 bases. CDR3 sequence: CASSLSSGGSGELFF. CDR3 coding DNA: TGCGCCAGCAGCTTGTCTAGCGGGGGGTCCGGGGAGCTGTTTTTT.

The chain has TRBV21-1 and TRBJ2-4; the table's D call of TRBD1 was not tested on the DNA. TRBV21-1 is tagged as a pseudogene. The CDR3 consists of 16 residues. CDR3 protein: CASSNRARRKTLDQYF. DNA of the CDR3: TGTGCCAGCAGCAACAGGGCCAGGAGAAAAACATTGGATCAGTACTTC.

Within the sample, this clone is medium-sized (0.01 to 0.1%). The rearrangement links TRBV7-9 to TRBJ2-1; the D gene is possibly TRBD1 (6 bases). The germline V and J ends were trimmed by 1 base and 5 bases, with 12 bases remaining between them. This CDR3 is 15 amino acids long. Germline V CDR1 and CDR2: SEHNR, FQNEAQ (reference sequence). The CDR3, as DNA: TGTGCCAGCAGCTTAGACTCCACAGGGCACAATGAGCAGTTCTTC. This codes for CASSLDSTGHNEQFF.

This clone was found once. The chain is built from TRBV3-1 (or the pseudogene TRBV3-2) and TRBJ2-5; D is perhaps TRBD1 (6 bases). The CDR3 consists of 16 residues. V was shortened by 2 bases and J by 4 bases, with 17 bases between the two germline ends. CDR1 is LGHDT and CDR2 is YNNKEL in the germline V gene (reference sequence). The CDR3 nucleotides are TGTGCCAGCAGCCAATTGAGGGCAGGGGCGGGAGAGACCCAGTACTTC. This encodes CASSQLRAGAGETQYF.

The V call is TRBV18, the J call TRBJ2-1, with 11 nucleotides matching TRBD2. Germline V gene sequence: CDR1 KGHSH, CDR2 LQKENI. The CDR3 covers 17 residues. J gave up 3 bases and V 0 bases, and 4 bases lay outside the gene matches. The CDR3 DNA is TGTGCCAGCTCACCACCACATGGGACTAGCGGCTACAATGAGCAGTTCTTC. Its translation: CASSPPHGTSGYNEQFF.